Presented here are 20 T cell receptor beta chains from one specimen sequenced in a study of early T cells in non-severe SARS-CoV-2 infection. TCRdb re-analysed the 5' RACE reads in MiXCR, keeping a single row per CDR3 protein. The table includes some 87,000 distinct CDR3 sequences, 12% detected once. The sample was whole blood. These receptors were obtained from an adult who was a healthcare worker with PCR-confirmed SARS-CoV-2 infection or an uninfected control (not recorded which).

This clonotype was detected ten times or more. V usage is TRBV13 and J usage is TRBJ2-5, with 9 bases that match TRBD1. This CDR3 region has 15 residues. CDR1 and CDR2 (germline): PRHDT, FYEKMQ (reference sequence). The V and J ends lost 5 bases and 4 bases, in that order; junction bases with no gene match: 8. CDR3 sequence: CASSPGQGRGETQYF. CDR3 nucleotides: TGTGCCAGCAGCCCCGGACAGGGGAGGGGAGAGACCCAGTACTTC.

The sample holds many counts of this clonotype. The chain links TRBV5-6 to TRBJ2-4; D uncertain. V was pared by 1 base and J by 0 bases, with 11 bases between. In germline, CDR1 is SGHDT, CDR2 YYEEEE. The CDR3 is made up of 16 amino acids. CDR3 sequence reads: CASSLIALLAKNIQYF. The CDR3 DNA follows: TGTGCCAGCAGCTTGATCGCGCTCCTAGCCAAAAACATTCAGTACTTC. Filled out from reference TRBV5-6 and TRBJ2-4, the complete variable domain reads DAGVTQSPTHLIKTRGQQVTLRCSPKSGHDTVSWYQQALGQGPQFIFQYYEEEERQRGNFPDRFSGHQFPNYSSELNVNALLLGDSALYLCASSLIALLAKNIQYFGAGTRLSVL.

For the CDR3, the DNA is TGTGCCAGCAGTGGTCCTAGCGCGGATACGCAGTATTTT. It translates to CASSGPSADTQYF. The chain is built from TRBV2 and TRBJ2-3; D is perhaps TRBD2 (6 bases). The V gene's germline CDR1 is SNHLY and CDR2 FYNNEI. V lost 4 bases and J lost 6, with 11 bases in between. The CDR3 covers 13 residues. The full variable domain, completed using reference TRBV2 and TRBJ2-3, is EPEVTQTPSHQVTQMGQEVILRCVPISNHLYFYWYRQILGQKVEFLVSFYNNEISEKSEIFDDQFSVERPDGSNFTLKIRSTKLEDSAMYFCASSGPSADTQYFGPGTRLTVL.

This clonotype has just a few counts. The chain links TRBV20-1 to TRBJ1-6, with D tentatively TRBD1 (6 bases). CDR3 length: 13 amino acids. Between the trimmed V and J ends, which lost 6 bases and 7 bases, there was a span of 13 bases. Germline CDR1 and CDR2: DFQATT and SNEGSKA (reference sequence). This CDR3 is CSAEDRANSPLHF. CDR3 nucleotides: TGCAGTGCAGAGGACAGAGCCAATTCACCCCTCCACTTT.

This clonotype was seen a few times. The CDR3 nucleotides read TGCAGTGCCACAGGGGGTTTACACGAGCAGTACTTC. Encoded protein: CSATGGLHEQYF. V usage is TRBV20-1 and J usage is TRBJ2-7; TRBD1 agrees at 8 bases. V was pared by 6 bases and J by 5 bases, with 6 bases of the junction left unmatched. Germline V gives CDR1 DFQATT, CDR2 SNEGSKA (reference sequence). This CDR3 has 12 residues.

This clonotype was seen more than once but under ten times. The rearrangement uses TRBV12-3 or TRBV12-4 and TRBJ1-5; tentative D call: TRBD1 (6 bases). V was shortened by 5 bases and J by 4 bases, with 12 bases between the two germline ends. The CDR3 has 14 residues. This CDR3 is CASSIRTDNQPQHF. The CDR3 DNA reads as TGTGCCAGCAGTATAAGGACAGATAATCAGCCCCAGCATTTT.

In this sample, this clonotype turned up a few times. This chain connects TRBV2 to TRBJ2-3; 8 nucleotides agree with TRBD1. The CDR3 extends over 19 amino acids. Trimming took 6 bases from V and 2 from J; bases not matched to a gene: 19. Germline V gene lookup returns CDR1 SNHLY and CDR2 FYNNEI. The CDR3 spells CASRFGQGKAHGTTDTQYF. CDR3 DNA: TGTGCCAGCAGATTTGGACAGGGAAAAGCACACGGGACCACAGATACGCAGTATTTT.

This chain joins TRBV6-5 and TRBJ1-2, with D uncertain. V was pared by 5 bases and J by 8 bases, with 12 bases between. The CDR3 is made up of 12 amino acids. CDR1 MNHEY and CDR2 SVGAGI come from the germline V gene. Here the CDR3 DNA reads TGTGCCAGCAGTCCTGGCGGGTGGGGCTACACCTTC. This translates into CASSPGGWGYTF.

Written as DNA, the CDR3 is TGCGCCAGCAGCTACGAGCCGGCAGATACGCAGTATTTT. Residues: CASSYEPADTQYF. J is TRBJ2-3 and V is TRBV5-1; no clear D. The CDR3 has 13 residues. Looked up from germline, CDR1 is SGHRS and CDR2 is YFSETQ. Between the trimmed V and J ends, which lost 3 bases and 4 bases, there was a span of 9 bases.

This clonotype showed up many times. V and J are TRBV18 and TRBJ1-2; the D gene is possibly TRBD1 (5 bases). Trimming took off 4 bases at V and 1 base at J, with 16 bases between the two ends. From germline, CDR1 is KGHSH and CDR2 LQKENI. The CDR3 consists of 16 residues. CDR3 amino acids: CASSQGAGPVNYGYTF. The CDR3, as DNA: TGTGCCAGCTCACAAGGCGCAGGGCCCGTTAACTATGGCTACACCTTC.

This clonotype was observed at least ten times. The chain combines TRBV28 with TRBJ1-5; TRBD1 might be the D (5 bases). Germline loops: CDR1 MDHEN, CDR2 SYDVKM. V was shortened by 6 bases and J by 16 bases, with 28 bases between the two germline ends. CDR3 length: 15 residues. The CDR3 DNA reads TGTGCCAGCAGCTTCGCAGGGTCCTTAGATGGTATCTCACATTTT. Amino acid sequence: CASSFAGSLDGISHF.

In its sample, this clonotype was seen many times. The chain is built from TRBV7-9 and TRBJ2-7; 8 bases line up with TRBD2. The CDR3 totals 15 residues. CDR1 and CDR2 from the germline V gene are SEHNR and FQNEAQ (reference sequence). V gave up 1 base and J gave up 6 bases; unmatched junction bases: 8. As DNA, the CDR3 is TGTGCCAGCAGCTTAGAGCGCCTAGCGGGCGGCGAGCAGTACTTC. This sequence encodes CASSLERLAGGEQYF.

The gene calls are TRBV5-1 and TRBJ2-1; the D gene is possibly TRBD1 (7 bases). Trimming shortened V by 0 bases and J by 6 bases, and 13 bases separated the two germline ends. CDR3 size: 15 residues. Germline CDR1 and CDR2: SGHRS and YFSETQ. The CDR3 DNA is TGCGCCAGCAGCTTGGGGTCAGGGGGGACCAATGAGCAGTTCTTC. Amino acids: CASSLGSGGTNEQFF.

The V and J genes are TRBV29-1 and TRBJ2-3; 8 bases align to TRBD2. Germline V gene lookup returns CDR1 SQVTM and CDR2 ANQGSEA. The junction had 4 bases not matched to a gene; V was cut back by 7 bases and J by 10 bases. This CDR3 is built from 10 residues. The CDR3, as DNA: TGCAGCGCGCGGGAGGCGTCGCAGTATTTT. Protein product: CSAREASQYF.

The chain carries TRBV5-1 and TRBJ2-4; no definite D call. Per the germline V gene, CDR1 is SGHRS and CDR2 is YFSETQ. This CDR3 contains 15 residues. Trimming removed 1 base at V and 0 bases at J, with 8 bases between. The CDR3 here is CASSLQPLAKNIQYF. CDR3 bases: TGCGCCAGCAGCTTGCAGCCTCTAGCCAAAAACATTCAGTACTTC.

The J gene is TRBJ2-2, the V gene TRBV2; unclear D gene. Trimming cost V 6 bases and J 10 bases, with 15 bases left between them. Germline V CDR1 and CDR2: SNHLY, FYNNEI. CDR3 size: 13 residues. The DNA of the CDR3 is TGTGCCAGCAGAGTGAACCCGTGGGAGGAGCTGTTTTTT. Its protein is CASRVNPWEELFF.

Only a few counts were recorded for this clonotype. The CDR3 reads CASSQEGTGPEKLFF. The CDR3 nucleotides are TGTGCCAGCAGCCAAGAGGGAACAGGGCCTGAAAAACTGTTTTTT. The chain couples TRBV3-1 to TRBJ1-4; D is perhaps TRBD1 (6 bases). Germline lookup yields CDR1 LGHDT and CDR2 YNNKEL (reference sequence). Trimming pared 0 bases from V and 7 bases from J, leaving 12 bases between. This CDR3 is 15 amino acids long.

V usage is TRBV27 and J usage is TRBJ1-1, with no clear D. This CDR3 has 12 amino acids. Germline V gene sequence: CDR1 MNHEY, CDR2 SMNVEV (reference sequence). Deletions cut 4 bases from V and 7 bases from J, with 10 bases between. CDR3 loop: CASSYKAGEAFF. CDR3 nucleotides: TGTGCCAGCAGTTACAAAGCAGGTGAAGCTTTCTTT.

This clonotype has more than one count but fewer than ten. CDR3 residues: CASSSYPGGTQYF. The CDR3 DNA is TGTGCCAGCAGTTCGTACCCCGGGGGGACCCAGTACTTC. The chain employs TRBV12-3 or TRBV12-4 and TRBJ2-5; D may be TRBD2 (6 bases). The CDR3 covers 13 residues. Trimming removed 4 bases from V and 7 bases from J, with 13 bases in between.

A word on this clonotype: Given a much more abundant clone one base away, this may be a read error. This chain connects TRBV19 to TRBJ2-5; 8 bases line up with TRBD1. Germline lookup yields CDR1 LNHDA and CDR2 SQIVND (reference sequence). Trimming removed 9 bases from V and 2 bases from J; junction bases left unmatched: 5. The length of the CDR3 is 13 residues. CDR3 loop: CASSRTGQETQYF. The CDR3 nucleotides read TGTGCCAGCTCCAGGACAGGGCAAGAGACCCAGTACTTC. The variable domain in full, with the rest retrieved from reference TRBV19 and TRBJ2-5, is DGGITQSPKYLFRKEGQNVTLSCEQNLNHDAMYWYRQDPGQGLRLIYYSQIVNDFQKGDIAEGYSVSREKKESFPLTVTSAQKNPTAFYLCASSRTGQETQYFGPGTRLLVL.